The 7 T cell receptor beta chains in this list originate from one sample, sequenced in a study of blood T cell repertoires in COVID-19. Using immunoSEQ multiplex PCR, the repertoire was profiled, and TCRdb retains in-frame clones only, with some absent. Here the sample spans hundreds of thousands of clones, about 80% being singletons. The sequenced sample was peripheral blood. The receptors shown here come from a woman older than 75 with acute or convalescent COVID-19.

The chain carries TRBV19 and TRBJ2-2; D not certain. This CDR3 has 16 residues. The ends were cut back, 4 bases at V and 0 bases at J, with 12 bases in the middle. Looked up from germline, CDR1 is LNHDA and CDR2 is SQIVND (reference sequence). CDR3 loop: CASSTRYTSNTGELFF. The CDR3 DNA reads as TGTGCCAGTAGTACTAGGTACACCTCGAACACCGGGGAGCTGTTTTTT.

CDR3 DNA sequence: TGCGCCAGCAGCCAAGATTGGCAAGCGGGAAGAGATACGCAGTATTTT. Amino acids: CASSQDWQAGRDTQYF. The chain carries TRBV4-1 and TRBJ2-3; 7 bases line up with TRBD2. Germline values: CDR1 MGHRA, CDR2 YSYEKL. The CDR3 covers 16 residues. After removal of 0 bases from V and 5 bases from J, the junction contained 8 bases not matched to a gene.

The rearrangement uses TRBV7-2 and TRBJ1-2; TRBD1 matches at 9 bases. The germline gives CDR1 SGHTA, CDR2 FQGNSA. The CDR3 spans 13 residues. The V gene end was trimmed by 4 bases and the J gene end by 4 bases; junction bases not matched to a gene: 1. As DNA, the CDR3 is TGTGCCAGCAGCTGGGACAGGGCCTATGGCTACACCTTC. This encodes CASSWDRAYGYTF.

The CDR3: CASRILPGRASSGANVLTF. In nucleotides, the CDR3 is TGTGCCAGTAGAATACTCCCCGGCAGGGCAAGCTCTGGGGCCAACGTCCTGACTTTC. The chain recombines TRBV19 with TRBJ2-6, with a weak D call TRBD1 (5 bases). This CDR3 contains 19 residues. In germline, CDR1 is LNHDA, CDR2 SQIVND (reference sequence). The V gene lost 6 bases and the J gene lost 0 bases, with 21 bases spanning the gap.

This clone was seen a single time. Other DNA variants within this sample encode the same CDR3. The CDR3 DNA reads as TGTGCCAGCAGTAAGGGGCCGGTTACCTACGAGCAGTACTTC. Amino acids: CASSKGPVTYEQYF. The chain uses TRBV28 and TRBJ2-7; D perhaps matches TRBD1 (5 bases). CDR1 is MDHEN and CDR2 is SYDVKM in the germline V gene. This CDR3 comprises 14 residues. V lost 5 bases and J lost 2, with 13 bases in between.

This clone turned up a few times. Other DNA sequences from this sample encode an identical CDR3 as well. The V and J genes are TRBV5-1 and TRBJ1-3; D unresolved. Germline lookup yields CDR1 SGHRS and CDR2 YFSETQ. Trimming shortened V by 0 bases and J by 0 bases, and 7 bases separated the two germline ends. The CDR3 covers 15 residues. The CDR3, as DNA: TGCGCCAGCAGCTTGGGAGGGATCTCTGGAAACACCATATATTTT. Translation: CASSLGGISGNTIYF.

The chain carries TRBV14 and TRBJ2-3; weak D call: TRBD1 (5 bases). V dropped 1 base and J dropped 2 bases, with 16 bases sitting between them. The CDR3 is 17 residues long. Germline CDR1 is SGHDN and CDR2 is FVKESK. CDR3 DNA: TGTGCCAGCAGCCAAGTCTGGGGCAGAAACTTCACAGATACGCAGTATTTT. The encoded protein is CASSQVWGRNFTDTQYF.